This T cell receptor beta chain comes out of a study of T-cell reconstitution after alpha-beta-depleted transplantation in children. This clonotype turned up a few times. Preparation of the TCRbeta library used unique molecular identifiers. In TCRdb, the PCR reads were re-called with MiXCR into one record per CDR3 protein. Of about 370,000 distinct CDR3 sequences in the sample, roughly 20% were seen once. Per germline, CDR1 MDHEN and CDR2 SYDVKM. The V gene lost 2 bases and the J gene lost 0 bases, with 8 bases spanning the gap. This CDR3 comprises 14 residues. The receptor was derived from a human donor who donated a stem cell graft to a child with acute myeloid leukemia. The sample was PBMCs from the stem cell graft donor, taken from the stem cell graft. This chain joins TRBV28 and TRBJ2-7; D possibly corresponds to TRBD1 (5 bases). In DNA, the CDR3 is TGTGCCAGCAGTTTACGACAGAGCTCCTACGAGCAGTACTTC. Translating gives CASSLRQSSYEQYF.